The 9 T cell receptor beta chains below come from one sample, sequenced in a study of T cells in Graves' hyperthyroidism and ophthalmopathy. The investigators amplified TCR beta CDR3 regions from RNA transcripts. First-round RT-PCR targeting the TCR CDR3 was performed with the HTBI primer set. TCRdb re-analysed the multiplex PCR reads in MiXCR, keeping a single row per CDR3 protein. The data contain around 600,000 distinct CDR3 sequences, about 15% of them singletons. The sequenced material came from blood. The receptors come from a woman in her 50s with Graves' ophthalmopathy.

This clonotype was observed at least ten times. J is TRBJ1-1 and V is TRBV5-1; D not resolved. This CDR3 comprises 14 residues. The germline V gene has CDR1 SGHRS and CDR2 YFSETQ. V was clipped by 2 bases and J by 1 base, with 9 bases between them. The CDR3 DNA reads as TGCGCCAGCAGCTTCGAGCCTTCGAACACTGAAGCTTTCTTT. This gives the protein CASSFEPSNTEAFF.

This chain links TRBV19 with TRBJ2-5, with a tentative D call TRBD1 (6 bases). Germline V gene lookup returns CDR1 LNHDA and CDR2 SQIVND (reference sequence). Trimming removed 8 bases at V and 5 bases at J, with 9 bases between. The CDR3 is 11 amino acids. CDR3 amino acids: CASGTWETQYF. CDR3 coding DNA: TGTGCCAGTGGGACATGGGAGACCCAGTACTTC.

This clonotype appeared many times. The chain is built from TRBV28 and TRBJ2-7; 12 bases match TRBD2. The trim removed 8 bases at V and 4 bases at J, leaving 6 bases unmatched. Germline CDR1 is MDHEN and CDR2 is SYDVKM. The CDR3 spans 14 residues. CDR3 amino acids: CASGKTSGSYEQYF. DNA of the CDR3: TGTGCCAGCGGAAAGACTAGCGGGAGTTACGAGCAGTACTTC.

The chain carries TRBV12-3 or TRBV12-4 and TRBJ1-2, with D maybe TRBD1 (6 bases). The V gene lost 5 bases and the J gene lost 2 bases, with 15 bases spanning the gap. The length of the CDR3 is 15 residues. This CDR3 is CASSIRGQINYGYTF. DNA for the CDR3: TGTGCCAGCAGTATCCGTGGACAGATAAACTATGGCTACACCTTC.

The sample holds a few counts of this clonotype. The gene calls are TRBV15 and TRBJ2-1; 9 bases align to TRBD2. The V gene's germline CDR1 is LNHNV and CDR2 YYDKDF (reference sequence). This CDR3 region has 17 residues. V dropped 6 bases and J dropped 5; count of bases not matched to a gene: 14. The CDR3 is CATRKFGTSSGNNEQFF. The CDR3 DNA reads as TGTGCCACCAGAAAATTCGGGACTAGCTCGGGAAACAATGAGCAGTTCTTC.

This clonotype was observed at least ten times. The chain is built from TRBV6-1 and TRBJ2-3, with a possible D match to TRBD2 (6 bases). V dropped 7 bases and J dropped 2 bases, with 16 bases sitting between them. Germline loops: CDR1 MNHNS, CDR2 SASEGT. The CDR3 runs 15 residues. The CDR3 protein is CASTSLGGTTDTQYF. CDR3 DNA: TGTGCCAGCACCTCACTTGGCGGGACCACAGATACGCAGTATTTT.

The chain carries TRBV19 and TRBJ1-5, with D perhaps matching TRBD1 (5 bases). This CDR3 comprises 16 residues. The germline V gene has CDR1 LNHDA and CDR2 SQIVND (reference sequence). V was cut by 3 bases and J by 2 bases, with 14 bases left in between. This CDR3 is CASSIAWGGGNQPQHF. The CDR3 DNA follows: TGTGCCAGTAGTATCGCCTGGGGGGGAGGCAATCAGCCCCAGCATTTT. Drawing the rest from reference TRBV19 and TRBJ1-5, the complete variable domain is DGGITQSPKYLFRKEGQNVTLSCEQNLNHDAMYWYRQDPGQGLRLIYYSQIVNDFQKGDIAEGYSVSREKKESFPLTVTSAQKNPTAFYLCASSIAWGGGNQPQHFGDGTRLSIL.

This clonotype has ten or more counts. V is TRBV5-1 and J is TRBJ2-1; tentatively, D is TRBD1 (6 bases). The germline CDR1 and CDR2 sequences are SGHRS and YFSETQ. The germline V and J ends were trimmed by 2 bases and 2 bases, with 11 bases remaining between them. This CDR3 contains 15 residues. CDR3 nucleotide sequence: TGCGCCAGCAGCTTCCCCAGGGGCCCCTACAATGAGCAGTTCTTC. It encodes CASSFPRGPYNEQFF.

The table lists this clonotype with many counts. This rearrangement joins TRBV20-1 to TRBJ2-3; tentative D call: TRBD2 (6 bases). CDR1 DFQATT and CDR2 SNEGSKA come from the germline V gene (reference sequence). The ends were cut back, 4 bases at V and 2 bases at J, with 16 bases in the middle. CDR3 length: 15 residues. CDR3 bases: TGCAGTGCTAAAGATCCTAGCGTGAACACAGATACGCAGTATTTT. Residues: CSAKDPSVNTDTQYF.